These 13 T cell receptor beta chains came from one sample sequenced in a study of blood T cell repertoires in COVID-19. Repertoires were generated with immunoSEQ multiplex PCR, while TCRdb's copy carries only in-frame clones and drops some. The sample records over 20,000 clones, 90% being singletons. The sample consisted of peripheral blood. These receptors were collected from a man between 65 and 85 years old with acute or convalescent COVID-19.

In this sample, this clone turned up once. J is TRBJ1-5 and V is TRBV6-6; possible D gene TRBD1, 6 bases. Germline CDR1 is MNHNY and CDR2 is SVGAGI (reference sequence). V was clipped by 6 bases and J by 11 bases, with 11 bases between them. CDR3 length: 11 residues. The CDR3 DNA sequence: TGTGCCAGCAGGGAGACAGGTACCCAGCATTTT. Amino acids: CASRETGTQHF.

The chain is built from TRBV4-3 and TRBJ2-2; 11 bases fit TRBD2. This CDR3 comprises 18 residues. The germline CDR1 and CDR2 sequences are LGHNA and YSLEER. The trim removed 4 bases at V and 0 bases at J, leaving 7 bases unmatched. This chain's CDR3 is CASSPGTSGSANTGELFF. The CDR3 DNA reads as TGCGCCAGCAGCCCAGGGACTAGCGGATCCGCGAACACCGGGGAGCTGTTTTTT.

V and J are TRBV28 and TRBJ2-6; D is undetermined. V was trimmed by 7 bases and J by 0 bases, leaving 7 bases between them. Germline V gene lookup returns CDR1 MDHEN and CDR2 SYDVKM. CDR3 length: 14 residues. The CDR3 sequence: CASTITSGANVLTF. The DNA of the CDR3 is TGTGCCAGCACTATTACCTCTGGGGCCAACGTCCTGACTTTC. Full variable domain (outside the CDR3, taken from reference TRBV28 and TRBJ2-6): DVKVTQSSRYLVKRTGEKVFLECVQDMDHENMFWYRQDPGLGLRLIYFSYDVKMKEKGDIPEGYSVSREKKERFSLILESASTNQTSMYLCASTITSGANVLTFGAGSRLTVL.

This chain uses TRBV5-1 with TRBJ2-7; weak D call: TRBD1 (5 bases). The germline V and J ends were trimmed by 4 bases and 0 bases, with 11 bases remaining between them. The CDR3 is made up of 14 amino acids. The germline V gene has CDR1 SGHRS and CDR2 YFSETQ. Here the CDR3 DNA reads TGCGCCAGCAGCAAGGACACCTACTCCTACGAGCAGTACTTC. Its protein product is CASSKDTYSYEQYF.

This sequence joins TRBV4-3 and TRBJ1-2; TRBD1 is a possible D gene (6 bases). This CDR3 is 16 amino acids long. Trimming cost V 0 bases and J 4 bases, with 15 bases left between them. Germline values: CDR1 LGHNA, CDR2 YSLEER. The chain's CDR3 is CASSQDIQGTLYGYTF. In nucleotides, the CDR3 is TGCGCCAGCAGCCAAGATATCCAGGGGACCCTCTATGGCTACACCTTC.

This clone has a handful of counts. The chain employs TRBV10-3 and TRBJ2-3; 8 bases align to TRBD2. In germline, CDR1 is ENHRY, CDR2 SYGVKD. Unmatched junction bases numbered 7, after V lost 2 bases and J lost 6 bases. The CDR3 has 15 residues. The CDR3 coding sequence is TGTGCCATCAGTGAGAATATAGCGGGAAGGGATACGCAGTATTTT. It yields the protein CAISENIAGRDTQYF.

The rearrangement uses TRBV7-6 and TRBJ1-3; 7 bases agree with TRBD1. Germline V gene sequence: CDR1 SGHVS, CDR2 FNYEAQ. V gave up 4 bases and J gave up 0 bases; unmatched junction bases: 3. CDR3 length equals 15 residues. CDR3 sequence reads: CASSSGTVSGNTIYF. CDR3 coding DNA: TGTGCCAGCAGCTCGGGGACAGTCTCTGGAAACACCATATATTTT.

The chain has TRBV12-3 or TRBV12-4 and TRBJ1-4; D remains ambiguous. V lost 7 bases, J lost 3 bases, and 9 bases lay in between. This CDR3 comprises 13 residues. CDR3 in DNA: TGTGCCAGCACCCCGTGGCCTAATGAAAAACTGTTTTTT. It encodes CASTPWPNEKLFF.

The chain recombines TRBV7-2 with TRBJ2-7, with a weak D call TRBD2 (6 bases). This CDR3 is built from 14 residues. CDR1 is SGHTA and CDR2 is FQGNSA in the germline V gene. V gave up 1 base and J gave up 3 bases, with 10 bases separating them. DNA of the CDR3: TGTGCCAGCAGCTTAGGTGTTAGCGGCTACGAGCAGTACTTC. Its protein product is CASSLGVSGYEQYF.

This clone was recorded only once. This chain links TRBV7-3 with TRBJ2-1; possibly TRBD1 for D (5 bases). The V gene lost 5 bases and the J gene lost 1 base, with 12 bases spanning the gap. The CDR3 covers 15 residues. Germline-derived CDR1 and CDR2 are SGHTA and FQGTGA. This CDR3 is CASSPTGNSYNEQFF. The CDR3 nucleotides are TGTGCCAGCAGCCCTACAGGAAATTCCTACAATGAGCAGTTCTTC.

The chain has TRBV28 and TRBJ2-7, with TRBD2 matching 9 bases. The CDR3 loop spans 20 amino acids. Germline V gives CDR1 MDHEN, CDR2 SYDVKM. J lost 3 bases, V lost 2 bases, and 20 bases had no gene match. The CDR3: CASSLTLAPSGNESLYEQYF. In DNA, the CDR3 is TGTGCCAGCAGTTTAACCCTAGCGCCTAGCGGGAATGAGTCCCTCTACGAGCAGTACTTC.

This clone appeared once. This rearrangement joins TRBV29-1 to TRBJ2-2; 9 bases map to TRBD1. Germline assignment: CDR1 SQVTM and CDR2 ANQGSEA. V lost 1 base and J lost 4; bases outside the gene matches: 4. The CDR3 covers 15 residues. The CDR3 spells CSVEGTGEVTGELFF. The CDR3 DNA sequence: TGCAGCGTTGAAGGGACAGGGGAAGTCACCGGGGAGCTGTTTTTT.

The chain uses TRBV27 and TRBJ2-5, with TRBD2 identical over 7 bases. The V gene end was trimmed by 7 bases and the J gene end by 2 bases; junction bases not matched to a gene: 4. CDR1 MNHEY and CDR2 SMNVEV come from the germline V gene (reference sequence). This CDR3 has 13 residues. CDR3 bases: TGTGCCAGCAAACTGGGGGGGCAAGAGACCCAGTACTTC. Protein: CASKLGGQETQYF.